This TCR beta chain was captured in a study of T cells in Graves' hyperthyroidism and ophthalmopathy. About the study: At initial diagnosis, before any treatment had begun, peripheral blood was obtained.

This clonotype has more than one count but fewer than ten. A read error is likely, as this CDR3 ends without the conserved phenylalanine or tryptophan. There were TCR beta CDR3 regions amplified from RNA transcripts. HTBI primers drove first-round RT-PCR of the TCR CDR3. TCRdb independently ran MiXCR on the multiplex PCR reads; one entry per CDR3 protein. The sample lists hundreds of thousands of distinct CDR3 sequences; around 14% were seen once. Criteria for exclusion of patients were uncontrolled infection, other autoimmune disease, pregnancy or lactation. CDR1 is MNHNS, CDR2 SASEGT, per germline. The J segment lost 4 bases and the V segment lost 4 bases, leaving 7 bases of the junction unmatched. The CDR3 length is 15 residues.

The receptor comes from a woman in her 30s with Graves' hyperthyroidism that later progressed to Graves' ophthalmopathy. The rearrangement links TRBV6-1 to TRBJ1-1, with 9 bases fitting TRBD1. Material: blood. The CDR3 is CASSATQGASTEAFL. Written as DNA, the CDR3 is TGTGCCAGCAGTGCGACACAGGGGGCATCCACTGAAGCTTTCCTT.